The clone carrying this T cell receptor (beta chain) was found a few times. Clones were sequenced by immunoSEQ multiplex PCR, and TCRdb holds only the in-frame ones, with some missing. The data contain some 140,000 clones, 80% to 90% of them singletons. These data belong to a study of T cell responses to AZD1222 COVID-19 vaccine. Germline V CDR1 and CDR2: LNHNV, YYDKDF (reference sequence). V lost 0 bases to trimming and J lost 6 bases, with 15 bases between them. CDR3 length: 15 residues. V usage is TRBV15 and J usage is TRBJ2-7, with D unclear. The TCR was taken from an adult in good health. The sample here was peripheral blood, taken on day 0 of AZD1222 vaccination. The CDR3 DNA sequence: TGTGCCACCAGCAGAGATAGGCCCCTTAACCTCGAGCAGTACTTC. This gives the protein CATSRDRPLNLEQYF.